This T cell receptor (beta chain) stems from a study of CD8 T cells in Susac syndrome. CDR1 is LNHDA and CDR2 is SQIVND in the germline V gene (reference sequence). V was trimmed by 5 bases and J by 0 bases, leaving 11 bases between them. The CDR3 has 15 residues. Random hexamers were used to reverse transcribe an amount of about 0.5 to 1 ug RNA. One entry per CDR3 protein, called by TCRdb with MiXCR from the immunoSEQ multiplex PCR reads. The sample shows around 220,000 distinct CDR3 sequences, 90% to 95% of them seen only once. The clonotype comes from a human donor with multiple sclerosis. J is TRBJ2-1 and V is TRBV19; D perhaps matches TRBD2 (5 bases). The sequenced sample consisted of CD8+ T cells from PBMCs. CDR3 region: CASSRAESSYNEQFF. DNA of the CDR3: TGTGCCAGTAGTCGAGCGGAGAGCTCCTACAATGAGCAGTTCTTC.